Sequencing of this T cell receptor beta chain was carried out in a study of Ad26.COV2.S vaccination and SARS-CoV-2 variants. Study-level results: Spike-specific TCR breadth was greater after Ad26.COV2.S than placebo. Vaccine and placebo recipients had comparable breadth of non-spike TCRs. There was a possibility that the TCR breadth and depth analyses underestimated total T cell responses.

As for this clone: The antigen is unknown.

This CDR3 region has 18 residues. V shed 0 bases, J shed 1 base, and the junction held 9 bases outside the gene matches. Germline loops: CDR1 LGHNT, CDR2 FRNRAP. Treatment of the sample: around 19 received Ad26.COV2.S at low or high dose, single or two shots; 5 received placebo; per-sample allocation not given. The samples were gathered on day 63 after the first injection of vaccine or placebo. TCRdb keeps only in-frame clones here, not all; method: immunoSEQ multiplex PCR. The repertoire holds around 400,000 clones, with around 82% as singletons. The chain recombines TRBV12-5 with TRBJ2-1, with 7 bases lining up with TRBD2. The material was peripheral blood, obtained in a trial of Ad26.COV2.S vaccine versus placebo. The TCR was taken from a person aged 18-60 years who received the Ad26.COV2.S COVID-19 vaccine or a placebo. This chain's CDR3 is CASGLVADGRTSYNEQFF. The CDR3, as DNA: TGTGCTAGTGGTTTGGTAGCCGACGGGAGGACATCCTACAATGAGCAGTTCTTC.